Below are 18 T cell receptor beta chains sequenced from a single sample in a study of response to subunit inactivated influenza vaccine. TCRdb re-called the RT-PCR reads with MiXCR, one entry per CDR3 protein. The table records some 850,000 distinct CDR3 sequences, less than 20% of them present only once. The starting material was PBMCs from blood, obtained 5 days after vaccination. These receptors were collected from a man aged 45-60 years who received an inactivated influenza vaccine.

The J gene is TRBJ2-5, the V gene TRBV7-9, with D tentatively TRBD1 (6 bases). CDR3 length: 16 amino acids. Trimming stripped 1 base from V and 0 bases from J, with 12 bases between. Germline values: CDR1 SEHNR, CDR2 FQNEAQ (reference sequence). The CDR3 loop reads CASSLGGGTYQETQYF. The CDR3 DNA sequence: TGTGCCAGCAGCTTAGGAGGGGGAACGTACCAAGAGACCCAGTACTTC.

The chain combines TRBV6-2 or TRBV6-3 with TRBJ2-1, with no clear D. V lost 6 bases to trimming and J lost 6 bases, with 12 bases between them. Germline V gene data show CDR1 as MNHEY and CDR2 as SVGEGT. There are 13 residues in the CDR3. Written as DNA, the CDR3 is TGTGCCAGCAGCCCCTCGACACTCAATGAGCAGTTCTTC. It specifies CASSPSTLNEQFF.

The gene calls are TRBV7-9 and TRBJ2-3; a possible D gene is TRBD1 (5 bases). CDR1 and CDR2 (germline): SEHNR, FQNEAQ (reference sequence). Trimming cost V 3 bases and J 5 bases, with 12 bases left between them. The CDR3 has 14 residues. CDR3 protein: CASSFLGARDTQYF. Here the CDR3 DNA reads TGTGCCAGCAGCTTTTTAGGGGCGAGAGATACGCAGTATTTT.

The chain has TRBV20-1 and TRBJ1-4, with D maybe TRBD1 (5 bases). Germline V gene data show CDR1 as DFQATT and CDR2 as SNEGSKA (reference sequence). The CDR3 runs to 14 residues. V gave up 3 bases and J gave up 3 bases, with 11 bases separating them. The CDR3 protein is CSASPGPANEKLFF. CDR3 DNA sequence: TGCAGTGCTAGTCCGGGACCAGCTAATGAAAAACTGTTTTTT.

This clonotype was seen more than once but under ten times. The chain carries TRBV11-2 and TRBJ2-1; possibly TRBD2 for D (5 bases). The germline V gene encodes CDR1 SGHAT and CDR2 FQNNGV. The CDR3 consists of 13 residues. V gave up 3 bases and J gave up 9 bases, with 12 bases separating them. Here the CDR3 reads CASSFLVGVEQFF. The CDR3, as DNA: TGTGCCAGCAGCTTCCTAGTCGGGGTTGAGCAGTTCTTC.

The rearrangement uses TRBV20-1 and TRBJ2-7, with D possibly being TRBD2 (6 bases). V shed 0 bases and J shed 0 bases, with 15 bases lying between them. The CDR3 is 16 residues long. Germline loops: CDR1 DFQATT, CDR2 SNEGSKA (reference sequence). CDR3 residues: CSARDRLRGVSYEQYF. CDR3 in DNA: TGCAGTGCTAGAGATAGGTTGCGCGGGGTCTCCTACGAGCAGTACTTC.

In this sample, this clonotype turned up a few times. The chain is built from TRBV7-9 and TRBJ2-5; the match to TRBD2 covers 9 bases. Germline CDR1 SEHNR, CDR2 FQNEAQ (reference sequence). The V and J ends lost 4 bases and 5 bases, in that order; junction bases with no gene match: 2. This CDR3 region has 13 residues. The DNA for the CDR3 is TGTGCCAGCAGCTACGGACTAGCGGAGACCCAGTACTTC. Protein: CASSYGLAETQYF.

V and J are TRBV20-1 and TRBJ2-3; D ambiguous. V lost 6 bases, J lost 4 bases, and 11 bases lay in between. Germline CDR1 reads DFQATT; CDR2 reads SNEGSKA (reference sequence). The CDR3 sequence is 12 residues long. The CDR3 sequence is CSACDSSDTQYF. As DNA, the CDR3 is TGCAGTGCGTGCGACTCGTCAGATACGCAGTATTTT.

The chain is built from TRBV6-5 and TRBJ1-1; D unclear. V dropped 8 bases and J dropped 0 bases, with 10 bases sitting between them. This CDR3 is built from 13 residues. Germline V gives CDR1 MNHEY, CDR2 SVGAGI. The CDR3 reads CASVGSMNTEAFF. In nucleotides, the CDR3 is TGTGCCAGCGTTGGTAGCATGAACACTGAAGCTTTCTTT.

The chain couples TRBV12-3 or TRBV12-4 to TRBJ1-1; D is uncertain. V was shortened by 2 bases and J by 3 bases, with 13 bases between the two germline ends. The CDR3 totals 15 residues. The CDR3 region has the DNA TGTGCCAGCAGTTTAAAAGGATTTGCTGACACTGAAGCTTTCTTT. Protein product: CASSLKGFADTEAFF.

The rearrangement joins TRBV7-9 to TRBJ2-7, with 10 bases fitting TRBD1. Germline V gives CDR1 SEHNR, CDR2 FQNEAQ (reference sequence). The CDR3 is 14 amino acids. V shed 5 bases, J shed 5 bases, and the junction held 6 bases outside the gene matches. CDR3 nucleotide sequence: TGTGCCAGCAGCCCGGGGACAGGGGAAAACGAGCAGTACTTC. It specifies CASSPGTGENEQYF. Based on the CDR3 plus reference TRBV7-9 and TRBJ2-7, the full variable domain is DTGVSQNPRHKITKRGQNVTFRCDPISEHNRLYWYRQTLGQGPEFLTYFQNEAQLEKSRLLSDRFSAERPKGSFSTLEIQRTEQGDSAMYLCASSPGTGENEQYFGPGTRLTVT.

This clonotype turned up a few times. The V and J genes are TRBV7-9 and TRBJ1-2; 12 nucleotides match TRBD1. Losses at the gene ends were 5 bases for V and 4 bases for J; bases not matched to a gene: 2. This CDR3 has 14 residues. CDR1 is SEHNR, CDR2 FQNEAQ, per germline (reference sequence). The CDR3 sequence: CASSAGQGAYGYTF. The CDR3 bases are TGTGCCAGCAGCGCGGGACAGGGGGCCTATGGCTACACCTTC.

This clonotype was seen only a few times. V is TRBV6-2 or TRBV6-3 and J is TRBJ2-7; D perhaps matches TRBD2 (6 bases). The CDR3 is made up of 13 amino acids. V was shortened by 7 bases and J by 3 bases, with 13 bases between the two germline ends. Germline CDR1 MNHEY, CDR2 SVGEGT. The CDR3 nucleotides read TGTGCCAGCATACGGGACGGGAGCTACGAGCAGTACTTC. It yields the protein CASIRDGSYEQYF.

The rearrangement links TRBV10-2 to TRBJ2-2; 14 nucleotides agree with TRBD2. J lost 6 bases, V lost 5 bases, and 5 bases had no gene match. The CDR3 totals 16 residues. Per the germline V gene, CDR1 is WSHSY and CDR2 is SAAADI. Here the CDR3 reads CASSLGTSGGSGELFF. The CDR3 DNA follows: TGCGCCAGCAGTCTTGGGACTAGCGGGGGATCCGGGGAGCTGTTTTTT.

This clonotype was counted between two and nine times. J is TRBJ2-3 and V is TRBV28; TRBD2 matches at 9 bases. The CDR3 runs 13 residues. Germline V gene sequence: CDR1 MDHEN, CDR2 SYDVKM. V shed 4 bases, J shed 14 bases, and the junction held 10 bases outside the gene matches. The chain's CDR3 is CASSSLPLAGLYF. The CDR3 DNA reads TGTGCCAGCAGTTCCCTCCCACTAGCGGGTTTGTATTTT.

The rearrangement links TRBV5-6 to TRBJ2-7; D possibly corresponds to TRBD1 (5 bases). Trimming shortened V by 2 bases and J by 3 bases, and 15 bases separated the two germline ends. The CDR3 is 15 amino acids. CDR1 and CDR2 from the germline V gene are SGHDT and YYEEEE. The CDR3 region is CASSFGSGRSYEQYF. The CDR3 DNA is TGTGCCAGCAGCTTCGGATCAGGGCGAAGCTACGAGCAGTACTTC.

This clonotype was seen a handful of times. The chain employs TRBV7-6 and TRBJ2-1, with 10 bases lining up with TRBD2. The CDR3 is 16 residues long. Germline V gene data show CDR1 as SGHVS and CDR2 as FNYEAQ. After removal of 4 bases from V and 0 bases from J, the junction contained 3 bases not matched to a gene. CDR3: CASSYASGSSYNEQFF. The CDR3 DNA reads TGTGCCAGCAGCTACGCTAGCGGGAGCTCCTACAATGAGCAGTTCTTC.

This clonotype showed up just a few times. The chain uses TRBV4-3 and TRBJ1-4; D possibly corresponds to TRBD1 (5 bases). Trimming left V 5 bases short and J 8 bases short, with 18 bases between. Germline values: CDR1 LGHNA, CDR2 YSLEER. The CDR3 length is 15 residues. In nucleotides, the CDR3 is TGCGCCAGCAGCACCCTCGTGGGACGTAGGGAAAAACTGTTTTTT. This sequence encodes CASSTLVGRREKLFF.